A single sample is the source of the 31 T cell receptor beta chains below, sequenced in a study of beta chain features in type 1 diabetes. General study points: Researchers report that Type 1 diabetes patients had moderately but significantly shorter TCRB CDR3s across all four CD4+ subsets.

Antigens of these TCRs are unknown. The isolated RNA, all of it, was reverse transcribed, so expressed TCRB transcripts were what got sequenced. Sequenced by immunoSEQ multiplex PCR; TCRdb stores in-frame clones only, minus some. The table records about 150,000 clones, around 9.7% of them present only once. The specimen sequenced was central memory CD4+ T cells from blood. These receptor sequences come from a young woman with type 1 diabetes.

This clone appeared a few times. V gene TRBV19 combines with J gene TRBJ1-5; D gene unclear. CDR3 length: 12 amino acids. Germline CDR1 and CDR2: LNHDA and SQIVND (reference sequence). Trimming shortened V by 6 bases and J by 8 bases, and 11 bases separated the two germline ends. The CDR3 coding sequence is TGTGCCAGTAGAAATATACGGGAGCCCCAGCATTTT. Translation: CASRNIREPQHF.

This clone was seen many times. V is TRBV7-6 and J is TRBJ2-3; D is perhaps TRBD1 (5 bases). Deletions cut 2 bases from V and 4 bases from J, with 16 bases between. The CDR3 consists of 16 residues. Per germline, CDR1 SGHVS and CDR2 FNYEAQ. This CDR3 reads CASSLRPSKGSDTQYF. The CDR3 coding sequence is TGTGCCAGCAGCTTAAGGCCGAGCAAGGGGTCAGATACGCAGTATTTT.

In this sample, this clone turned up a few times. The chain uses TRBV5-6 and TRBJ2-5; a weak D match, TRBD1 (6 bases). The CDR3 spans 14 residues. Trimming took 2 bases from V and 4 from J, leaving 12 bases between them. Germline CDR1 and CDR2: SGHDT and YYEEEE. The CDR3 sequence: CASSFYAGVETQYF. The CDR3 bases are TGTGCCAGCAGCTTTTATGCAGGGGTAGAGACCCAGTACTTC.

This chain uses TRBV29-1 with TRBJ1-1; 9 bases agree with TRBD1. Trimming removed 3 bases from V and 6 bases from J; junction bases left unmatched: 5. The CDR3 loop spans 13 amino acids. Germline V gene sequence: CDR1 SQVTM, CDR2 ANQGSEA. CDR3 sequence reads: CSVDPDRGAEAFF. DNA for the CDR3: TGCAGCGTTGACCCAGACAGGGGGGCTGAAGCTTTCTTT.

This chain links TRBV11-3 with TRBJ2-1, with TRBD1 identical over 7 bases. CDR1 is SGHNT, CDR2 YENEEA, per germline. The V and J ends lost 5 bases and 3 bases, in that order; junction bases with no gene match: 4. The CDR3 length is 14 residues. The CDR3 loop reads CASSTDRDYNEQFF. CDR3 sequence (DNA): TGTGCCAGCAGCACTGACAGGGACTACAATGAGCAGTTCTTC.

The chain joins TRBV18 to TRBJ1-4; D uncertain. This CDR3 has 15 amino acids. The ends were cut back, 1 base at V and 8 bases at J, with 14 bases in the middle. Per the germline V gene, CDR1 is KGHSH and CDR2 is LQKENI. The CDR3 coding sequence is TGTGCCAGCTCACCACAGGCAGGAGCGGGAGAAAAACTGTTTTTT. It codes for CASSPQAGAGEKLFF. Variable domain in full (rest from reference TRBV18 and TRBJ1-4): NAGVMQNPRHLVRRRGQEARLRCSPMKGHSHVYWYRQLPEEGLKFMVYLQKENIIDESGMPKERFSAEFPKEGPSILRIQQVVRGDSAAYFCASSPQAGAGEKLFFGSGTQLSVL.

This rearrangement joins TRBV2 to TRBJ2-7, with 8 positions matching TRBD1. The CDR3 length is 14 residues. Germline V gives CDR1 SNHLY, CDR2 FYNNEI. With 7 bases clipped from V and 3 bases from J, the junction kept 8 bases outside the gene matches. The CDR3 protein is CASNAQGAVYEQYF. CDR3 sequence (DNA): TGTGCCAGCAATGCTCAGGGGGCGGTCTACGAGCAGTACTTC. The full variable domain, rest sourced from reference TRBV2 and TRBJ2-7, is EPEVTQTPSHQVTQMGQEVILRCVPISNHLYFYWYRQILGQKVEFLVSFYNNEISEKSEIFDDQFSVERPDGSNFTLKIRSTKLEDSAMYFCASNAQGAVYEQYFGPGTRLTVT.

This clone was counted only a few times. This chain connects TRBV19 to TRBJ2-1; D might be TRBD2 (5 bases). The CDR3 has 15 amino acids. CDR1 and CDR2 from the germline V gene are LNHDA and SQIVND (reference sequence). Trimming cost V 4 bases and J 1 base, with 11 bases left between them. This chain's CDR3 is CASSKVGVSYNEQFF. Here the CDR3 DNA reads TGTGCCAGTAGTAAAGTGGGAGTGTCCTACAATGAGCAGTTCTTC.

The chain recombines TRBV6-5 with TRBJ2-5, with 8 nucleotides matching TRBD1. In germline, CDR1 is MNHEY, CDR2 SVGAGI. J lost 5 bases, V lost 6 bases, and 5 bases had no gene match. CDR3 size: 13 residues. The CDR3 region is CASSPGTGETQYF. The DNA for the CDR3 is TGTGCCAGCAGCCCCGGGACAGGCGAGACCCAGTACTTC.

This clone was counted between two and nine times. The chain combines TRBV28 with TRBJ2-3; TRBD2 aligns across 8 bases. This CDR3 is built from 15 residues. Germline lookup yields CDR1 MDHEN and CDR2 SYDVKM. V shed 2 bases and J 2 bases; nucleotides not matched to a gene: 3. Here the CDR3 DNA reads TGTGCCAGCAGTTTAGAAGCGGGGGACACAGATACGCAGTATTTT. It yields the protein CASSLEAGDTDTQYF.

This chain joins TRBV14 and TRBJ2-7; TRBD2 aligns across 9 bases. V shed 3 bases, J shed 6 bases, and the junction held 6 bases outside the gene matches. From germline, CDR1 is SGHDN and CDR2 FVKESK. This CDR3 is 14 amino acids long. The CDR3 region is CASSHRTSVGEQYF. CDR3 nucleotides: TGTGCCAGCAGCCACCGGACTAGCGTAGGCGAGCAGTACTTC.

This clone was picked up many times. The chain joins TRBV6-1 to TRBJ2-7, with 7 bases identical to TRBD2. The CDR3 consists of 13 residues. CDR1 and CDR2 from the germline V gene are MNHNS and SASEGT. The junction had 4 bases not matched to a gene; V was cut back by 7 bases and J by 1 base. CDR3 bases: TGTGCCAGCATTTTCGGGGGGTCCTACGAGCAGTACTTC. Its protein product is CASIFGGSYEQYF.

This clone was counted only a few times. V gene TRBV29-1 combines with J gene TRBJ1-4; 8 bases align to TRBD1. Germline V gene lookup returns CDR1 SQVTM and CDR2 ANQGSEA. The CDR3 has 12 amino acids. The ends lost 6 bases at V and 8 bases at J; junction bases unmatched: 5. CDR3 protein: CSVGWTGEKLFF. The CDR3, as DNA: TGCAGCGTCGGCTGGACAGGGGAAAAACTGTTTTTT.

This clone has only a few counts. The chain couples TRBV6-1 to TRBJ1-2, with D hard to call. CDR1 and CDR2 (germline): MNHNS, SASEGT. V lost 6 bases and J lost 2, with 10 bases in between. The CDR3 is 13 residues long. In DNA, the CDR3 is TGTGCCAGCAGCGTGACTCCCAACTATGGCTACACCTTC. Its translation: CASSVTPNYGYTF.

This clone came up a few times. The chain is built from TRBV30 and TRBJ2-5; 9 nucleotides agree with TRBD2. CDR3 length: 12 residues. The V gene's germline CDR1 is GTSNPN and CDR2 SVGIG (reference sequence). Trimming at V came to 5 bases and at J to 4 bases, leaving 2 bases not matched to a gene. DNA for the CDR3: TGTGCCTGGGAGGGACTAGCAGAGACCCAGTACTTC. The encoded protein is CAWEGLAETQYF.

This clone was observed a few times. V is TRBV5-1 and J is TRBJ2-1, with 7 bases that match TRBD2. The germline V gene encodes CDR1 SGHRS and CDR2 YFSETQ. The length of the CDR3 is 14 residues. Unmatched junction bases numbered 3, after V lost 1 base and J lost 5 bases. The CDR3 sequence is CASSLLGLHNEQFF. The CDR3 DNA reads TGCGCCAGCAGCTTGCTGGGACTACACAATGAGCAGTTCTTC. Drawing the rest from reference TRBV5-1 and TRBJ2-1, the complete variable domain is KAGVTQTPRYLIKTRGQQVTLSCSPISGHRSVSWYQQTPGQGLQFLFEYFSETQRNKGNFPGRFSGRQFSNSRSEMNVSTLELGDSALYLCASSLLGLHNEQFFGPGTRLTVL.

This clone occurred a few times. This chain connects TRBV7-9 to TRBJ1-1; D is undetermined. This CDR3 is built from 15 residues. Looked up from germline, CDR1 is SEHNR and CDR2 is FQNEAQ (reference sequence). Trimming removed 5 bases from V and 5 bases from J, with 18 bases in between. CDR3 sequence (DNA): TGTGCCAGCAGCAACACCCTAGGTAGGAGGACTGAAGCTTTCTTT. Encoded protein: CASSNTLGRRTEAFF.

The chain uses TRBV5-1 and TRBJ2-3; the D is unclear. V lost 0 bases to trimming and J lost 7 bases, with 15 bases between them. The CDR3 totals 15 residues. Per germline, CDR1 SGHRS and CDR2 YFSETQ. Here the CDR3 reads CASSLDSSEYYTQYF. CDR3 sequence (DNA): TGCGCCAGCAGCTTGGACAGCTCTGAATATTATACGCAGTATTTT.

This clone turned up a few times. The J gene is TRBJ1-1, the V gene TRBV11-2; D not certain. The germline V and J ends were trimmed by 2 bases and 0 bases, with 7 bases remaining between them. This CDR3 has 14 amino acids. Germline V lookup: CDR1 SGHAT, CDR2 FQNNGV. CDR3 loop: CASSLSGMNTEAFF. The CDR3 bases are TGTGCCAGCAGCTTATCGGGAATGAACACTGAAGCTTTCTTT.

This chain connects TRBV7-6 to TRBJ2-2; 7 bases fit TRBD1. The CDR3 consists of 16 residues. V dropped 5 bases and J dropped 6; count of bases not matched to a gene: 12. The germline CDR1 and CDR2 sequences are SGHVS and FNYEAQ. CDR3 sequence: CASSPQRQGLAGELFF. The CDR3 bases are TGTGCCAGCAGCCCACAGCGACAGGGTCTGGCCGGGGAGCTGTTTTTT.

The chain carries TRBV11-3 and TRBJ2-5; 13 bases fit TRBD2. The CDR3 has 17 amino acids. CDR1 is SGHNT, CDR2 YENEEA, per germline. Germline trimming cut 1 base from V and 3 bases from J; bases unmatched to any gene: 5. The DNA of the CDR3 is TGTGCCAGCAGCTTAGGCGCCGGGACTAGCGGGGAAGAGACCCAGTACTTC. The encoded protein is CASSLGAGTSGEETQYF. The variable domain in full, completed from reference TRBV11-3 and TRBJ2-5, reads EAGVVQSPRYKIIEKKQPVAFWCNPISGHNTLYWYLQNLGQGPELLIRYENEEAVDDSQLPKDRFSAERLKGVDSTLKIQPAELGDSAVYLCASSLGAGTSGEETQYFGPGTRLLVL.

The chain is built from TRBV11-2 and TRBJ2-1, with 8 bases aligning to TRBD2. Germline V lookup: CDR1 SGHAT, CDR2 FQNNGV. V lost 5 bases, J lost 4 bases, and 10 bases stayed unmatched. The CDR3 sequence is 16 residues long. The CDR3 loop is CASSPVRGALYNEQFF. For the CDR3, the DNA is TGTGCCAGCAGCCCAGTGCGGGGGGCCCTTTACAATGAGCAGTTCTTC.

The genes are TRBV7-9 and TRBJ2-2; a possible D gene is TRBD2 (6 bases). Trimming removed 3 bases at V and 3 bases at J, with 14 bases between. This CDR3 contains 16 residues. The V gene's germline CDR1 is SEHNR and CDR2 FQNEAQ (reference sequence). CDR3 bases: TGTGCCAGCAGCTTGGGGACTCTAGACTACACCGGGGAGCTGTTTTTT. Translation gives CASSLGTLDYTGELFF.

The rearrangement links TRBV10-3 to TRBJ1-5; D gene uncertain. There are 14 residues in the CDR3. V was trimmed by 2 bases and J by 2 bases, leaving 7 bases between them. Per germline, CDR1 ENHRY and CDR2 SYGVKD. CDR3 region: CAISEARGNQPQHF. The CDR3 bases are TGTGCCATCAGTGAGGCTCGGGGCAATCAGCCCCAGCATTTT.

The chain employs TRBV11-2 and TRBJ2-2, with TRBD2 matching 11 bases. The V gene's germline CDR1 is SGHAT and CDR2 FQNNGV. V gave up 5 bases and J gave up 0 bases; unmatched junction bases: 2. CDR3 length: 16 residues. Here the CDR3 DNA reads TGTGCCAGCAGCCTGACTAGCGGGGCGAACACCGGGGAGCTGTTTTTT. It codes for CASSLTSGANTGELFF. The whole variable domain, filled in from reference TRBV11-2 and TRBJ2-2, reads EAGVAQSPRYKIIEKRQSVAFWCNPISGHATLYWYQQILGQGPKLLIQFQNNGVVDDSQLPKDRFSAERLKGVDSTLKIQPAKLEDSAVYLCASSLTSGANTGELFFGEGSRLTVL.

This rearrangement joins TRBV14 to TRBJ2-3; a possible D gene is TRBD1 (6 bases). Germline CDR1 is SGHDN and CDR2 is FVKESK. This CDR3 contains 17 residues. The V gene lost 0 bases and the J gene lost 4 bases, with 17 bases spanning the gap. The CDR3 region has the DNA TGTGCCAGCAGCCAAGAGCTAGCAGGGGCGGGCGCAGATACGCAGTATTTT. Translating it yields CASSQELAGAGADTQYF.

Only a few counts were recorded for this clone. V is TRBV14 and J is TRBJ2-1; 11 bases are a match to TRBD1. J was trimmed by 3 bases and V by 6 bases; bases with no gene match: 4. The germline CDR1 and CDR2 sequences are SGHDN and FVKESK. The CDR3 sequence is 15 residues long. The CDR3 is CASRSGTGGYNEQFF. DNA of the CDR3: TGTGCCAGCAGATCCGGGACAGGGGGCTACAATGAGCAGTTCTTC.

The table lists this clone with many counts. The rearrangement uses TRBV19 and TRBJ2-3, with a weak D call TRBD2 (6 bases). Per germline, CDR1 LNHDA and CDR2 SQIVND (reference sequence). The CDR3 sequence is 14 residues long. V shed 2 bases and J shed 5 bases, with 11 bases lying between them. Written as DNA, the CDR3 is TGTGCCAGTAGTATAAGGGAAGCGGGAGATACGCAGTATTTT. Translation gives CASSIREAGDTQYF.

The CDR3 DNA reads TGCGCCAGCAGCCGGGGACTCGCTCTACGGGGGGAGCAGTACTTC. It codes for CASSRGLALRGEQYF. V is TRBV4-1 and J is TRBJ2-7; maybe TRBD2 (6 bases). Germline CDR1 and CDR2: MGHRA and YSYEKL. The CDR3 totals 15 residues. V was trimmed by 4 bases and J by 7 bases, leaving 20 bases between them.

The sample holds a few counts of this clone. The sample has other DNA sequences that encode this CDR3 too. The rearrangement joins TRBV5-1 to TRBJ2-1, with 11 positions matching TRBD2. Germline CDR1 SGHRS, CDR2 YFSETQ. This CDR3 has 15 residues. Trimming cost V 0 bases and J 9 bases; bases outside gene matches: 5. For the CDR3, the DNA is TGCGCCAGCAGCTTGGAACTAGCGGGAGAATCTGAGCAGTTCTTC. Protein product: CASSLELAGESEQFF.

The table lists this clone with a few counts. This chain links TRBV6-5 with TRBJ1-2; tentative D call: TRBD1 (6 bases). V shed 5 bases and J shed 4 bases, with 14 bases lying between them. This CDR3 contains 14 residues. Germline values: CDR1 MNHEY, CDR2 SVGAGI. DNA for the CDR3: TGTGCCAGCAGTCGCACAGGGCGCGGCTATGGCTACACCTTC. Translation: CASSRTGRGYGYTF.